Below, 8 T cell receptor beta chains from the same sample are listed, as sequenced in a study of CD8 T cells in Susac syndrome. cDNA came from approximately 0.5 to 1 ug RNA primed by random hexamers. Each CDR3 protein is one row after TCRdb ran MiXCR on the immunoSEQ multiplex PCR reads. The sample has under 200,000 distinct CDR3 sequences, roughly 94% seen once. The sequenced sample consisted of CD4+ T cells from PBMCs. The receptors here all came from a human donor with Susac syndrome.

The CDR3 protein is CASSYSHRDRGSTDTQYF. The DNA of the CDR3 is TGTGCCAGCAGTTATTCCCATAGGGACAGGGGATCCACAGATACGCAGTATTTT. The J gene is TRBJ2-3, the V gene TRBV6-2 or TRBV6-3, with TRBD1 identical over 10 bases. The CDR3 sequence is 18 residues long. J lost 2 bases, V lost 3 bases, and 11 bases had no gene match. The germline V gene has CDR1 MNHEY and CDR2 SVGEGT.

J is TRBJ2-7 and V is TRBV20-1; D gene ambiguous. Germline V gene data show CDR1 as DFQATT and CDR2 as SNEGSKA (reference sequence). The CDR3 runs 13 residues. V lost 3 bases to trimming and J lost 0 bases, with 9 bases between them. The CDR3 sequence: CSARKVISYEQYF. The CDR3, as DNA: TGCAGTGCTAGGAAGGTGATCTCCTACGAGCAGTACTTC.

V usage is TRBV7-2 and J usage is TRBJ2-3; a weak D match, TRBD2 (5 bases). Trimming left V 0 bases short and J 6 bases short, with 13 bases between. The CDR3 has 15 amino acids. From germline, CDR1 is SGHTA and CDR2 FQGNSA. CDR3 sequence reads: CASSLASGPVDTQYF. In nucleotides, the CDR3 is TGTGCCAGCAGCTTAGCAAGCGGCCCCGTTGATACGCAGTATTTT.

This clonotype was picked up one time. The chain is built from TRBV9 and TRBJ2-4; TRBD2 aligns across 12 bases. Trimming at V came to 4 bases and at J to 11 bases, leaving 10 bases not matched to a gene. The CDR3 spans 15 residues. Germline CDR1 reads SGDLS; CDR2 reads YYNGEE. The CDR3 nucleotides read TGTGCCAGCAGCCCCGGGCTAGCGGGGGGGGGAGTTCAGTACTTC. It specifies CASSPGLAGGGVQYF.

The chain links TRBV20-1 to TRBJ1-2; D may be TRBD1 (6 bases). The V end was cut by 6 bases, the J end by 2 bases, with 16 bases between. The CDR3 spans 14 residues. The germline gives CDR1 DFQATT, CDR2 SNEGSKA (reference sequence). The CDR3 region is CSADPGTRNYGYTF. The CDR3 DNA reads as TGCAGTGCGGACCCCGGGACAAGAAACTATGGCTACACCTTC.

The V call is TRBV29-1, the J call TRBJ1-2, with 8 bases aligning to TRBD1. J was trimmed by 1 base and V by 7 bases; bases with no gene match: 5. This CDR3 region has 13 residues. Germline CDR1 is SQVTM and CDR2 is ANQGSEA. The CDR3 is CSARTGFNYGYTF. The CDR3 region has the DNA TGCAGCGCTAGGACAGGGTTTAACTATGGCTACACCTTC.

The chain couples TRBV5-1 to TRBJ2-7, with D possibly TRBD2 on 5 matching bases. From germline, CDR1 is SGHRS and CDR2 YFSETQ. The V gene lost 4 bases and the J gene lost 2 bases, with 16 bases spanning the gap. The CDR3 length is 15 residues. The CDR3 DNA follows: TGCGCCAGCAGCCTCGCGGAGGCCCAACCCTACGAGCAGTACTTC. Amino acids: CASSLAEAQPYEQYF.

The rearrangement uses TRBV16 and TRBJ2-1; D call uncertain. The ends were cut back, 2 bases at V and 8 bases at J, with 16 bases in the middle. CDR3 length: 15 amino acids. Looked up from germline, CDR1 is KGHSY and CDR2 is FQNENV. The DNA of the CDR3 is TGTGCCAGCAGCCAACGAGTTTCCACACAAGATGAGCAGTTCTTC. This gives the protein CASSQRVSTQDEQFF.